This TCR beta chain was recovered during a study of cytomegalovirus exposure and HLA in healthy donors. Whole-study results and caveats: In a later analysis, productive TCRs from donors in an Asian-associated ancestry cluster reportedly carried fewer N-insertions than the cohort mean. HLA alleles showed associations with fewer than 20,000 TCR beta sequences in a later analysis, at a 0.05 false discovery rate.

In its sample, this clone was seen a few times. The antigen remains undetermined. The germline V and J ends were trimmed by 3 bases and 0 bases, with 9 bases remaining between them. This CDR3 is 15 amino acids long. CDR1 is LNHDA, CDR2 SQIVND, per germline (reference sequence). Primers included in the PCR were 60 Vbeta and 13 Jbeta primers. Repertoires were generated with immunoSEQ multiplex PCR, while TCRdb's copy carries only in-frame clones and drops some. The table shows roughly 100,000 clones, with roughly four fifths occurring only once. Sample: PBMCs. The chain employs TRBV19 and TRBJ2-1, with unresolved D. The sequence was obtained from a human donor in good health. The CDR3 here is CASSIGTRSYNEQFF. CDR3 nucleotides: TGTGCCAGTAGTATTGGTACTCGCTCCTACAATGAGCAGTTCTTC.